These T cell receptor beta chains were read from a single sample in a study of blood T cells in healthy people across ages. MiXCR, applied by TCRdb to the 5' RACE reads, yields one record per CDR3 protein. The sample lists 1.5 million to 2 million distinct CDR3 sequences, roughly 27% occurring once. The sequencing sample was made of blood. The receptors were gathered from a woman aged 30 to 39 in good health. Each CDR3 is given with its conserved first and last residue. D genes are given only for firm matches. Rows may omit the clone size; those that give it use once, few, many or a size class.

v_gene	j_gene	d_gene	len	abundance	CDR3nt	CDR3aa
TRBV4-3	TRBJ2-7	TRBD2	16	-	TGCGCCAGCAGCAAAACTAGCGGTCTTAGCTCCTACGAGCAGTACTTC	CASSKTSGLSSYEQYF
TRBV9	TRBJ2-1	-	15	-	TGTGCCAGCAGCGTATCAATTTCCCATTACAATGAGCAGTTCTTC	CASSVSISHYNEQFF
TRBV3-1	TRBJ1-2	-	16	many	TGTGCCAGCAGCCCCAACCCCCCGACCACAGGCTATGGCTACACCTTC	CASSPNPPTTGYGYTF
TRBV12-3/TRBV12-4	TRBJ2-5	TRBD2	14	-	TGTGCCAGCAGTTGGCGGGGGTACCAAGAGACCCAGTACTTC	CASSWRGYQETQYF
TRBV2	TRBJ2-4	TRBD1	15	few	TGTGCCAGCAGTACCCAGACAGGGATAAAAAACATTCAGTACTTC	CASSTQTGIKNIQYF
TRBV5-1	TRBJ2-5	TRBD2	15	-	TGCGCCAGCAGCCCCACTGGGGGGGTTCAAGAGACCCAGTACTTC	CASSPTGGVQETQYF
TRBV7-8	TRBJ2-1	TRBD2	15	-	TGTGCCAGCACCTCCGGACTAGCGGGAGTGCATGAGCAGTTCTTC	CASTSGLAGVHEQFF
TRBV5-1	TRBJ2-1	-	16	many	TGCGCCAGCAGCCAGGACTCTTATAGCTCCTACAATGAGCAGTTCTTC	CASSQDSYSSYNEQFF
TRBV5-1	TRBJ1-3	-	13	-	TGCGCCAGCAGAGCTCCTCCCGGAAACACCATATATTTT	CASRAPPGNTIYF
TRBV20-1	TRBJ2-1	TRBD1	15	-	TGCAGTGCTCACAGCCACAGGGGATCCTTCAATGAGCAGTTCTTC	CSAHSHRGSFNEQFF
TRBV20-1	TRBJ2-2	-	16	once	TGCAGTGCTAGAGATACCTTAGGGTGGAACACCGGGGAGCTGTTTTTT	CSARDTLGWNTGELFF
TRBV9	TRBJ1-1	-	13	-	TGTGCCAGCAGCGTAGACGGGAGGGATGAAGCTTTCTTT	CASSVDGRDEAFF
TRBV28	TRBJ2-7	TRBD2	15	few	TGTGCCAGCAGTCGAGGTGTAGCGGGGGCCTACGAGCAGTACTTC	CASSRGVAGAYEQYF
TRBV5-5	TRBJ1-5	-	14	-	TGTGCCAGCAGCTTGCTGGCAGGGACGCAGCCCCAGCATTTT	CASSLLAGTQPQHF
TRBV20-1	TRBJ2-7	TRBD2	14	once	TGCAGTGCTCGACTAGCGGGAGGGGACTGCGAGCAGTACTTC	CSARLAGGDCEQYF
TRBV7-3	TRBJ1-1	-	17	-	TGTGCCAGCAGCTTAACTGGGGGTGGACTCAAGAACACTGAAGCTTTCTTT	CASSLTGGGLKNTEAFF
TRBV2	TRBJ2-3	-	13	few	TGTGCCAGCAGCCAACTAGGAACAGATACGCAGTATTTT	CASSQLGTDTQYF
TRBV19	TRBJ1-1	TRBD1	12	few	TGTGCCAGTAGTCAGGGGACAGCCGAAGCTTTCTTT	CASSQGTAEAFF
TRBV20-1	TRBJ2-5	TRBD2	15	-	TGCAGCGGCAAGGAAAGTCGGCGGGGGCAAGAGACCCAGTACTTC	CSGKESRRGQETQYF
TRBV10-3	TRBJ2-7	TRBD2	19	-	TGTGCCATCAGTGAGTCGCCCCCTGGAGTAGCGGGAGGTTCCTACGAGCAGTACTTC	CAISESPPGVAGGSYEQYF
TRBV6-1	TRBJ2-2	TRBD1	14	-	TGTGCCAGCACCCGACAGGGGTACACCGGGGAGCTGTTTTTT	CASTRQGYTGELFF
TRBV10-3	TRBJ1-1	-	14	-	TGTGCCATCAGTGAGTCGGCAGGGTACACTGAAGCTTTCTTT	CAISESAGYTEAFF
TRBV12-3/TRBV12-4	TRBJ2-4	-	13	-	TGTGCCAGCACCCGGGGCTCCAAAAACATTCAGTACTTC	CASTRGSKNIQYF
TRBV18	TRBJ2-7	-	15	-	TGTGCCAGCTCACCGGGACAAGTTCACTCCTACGAGCAGTACTTC	CASSPGQVHSYEQYF
TRBV6-4	TRBJ2-3	-	13	-	TGTGCCAGCAGTGTCTCGACCGTCGATACGCAGTATTTT	CASSVSTVDTQYF
TRBV11-2	TRBJ2-2	-	16	-	TGTGCCAGCAGCCTAGTATTTCGTGAGAACACCGGGGAGCTGTTTTTT	CASSLVFRENTGELFF
TRBV29-1	TRBJ1-1	TRBD1	14	few	TGCAGCGTTACCGGACAGGGGTCGGACACTGAAGCTTTCTTT	CSVTGQGSDTEAFF
TRBV9	TRBJ1-2	-	12	-	TGTGCCAGCAGCGTCCCCGGCTATGGCTACACCTTC	CASSVPGYGYTF
TRBV12-3/TRBV12-4	TRBJ2-7	TRBD1	17	few	TGTGCCAGCAGACTGAAGCCGGGACAGGGCCGAGCCTACGAGCAGTACTTC	CASRLKPGQGRAYEQYF
TRBV5-1	TRBJ2-7	TRBD2	16	few	TGCGCCAGCAGCTTGGTTAGCGGGACGTCAACCTACGAGCAGTACTTC	CASSLVSGTSTYEQYF
TRBV7-9	TRBJ2-1	TRBD1	15	once	TGTGCCAGCAGCTTAATTGGACAGGGCCCTCAGGAGCAGTTCTTC	CASSLIGQGPQEQFF
TRBV10-3	TRBJ1-2	-	13	many	TGTGCCATCAGTGAGTCGGACAACTATGGCTACACCTTC	CAISESDNYGYTF
TRBV28	TRBJ2-2	-	14	few	TGTGCCAGCAGTTTACCCCCTATTGCCGGGGAGCTGTTTTTT	CASSLPPIAGELFF
TRBV4-1	TRBJ1-4	-	16	-	TGCGCCAGCAGCCAAGATCTAGGAACAACTAATGAAAGACTGTTTTTT	CASSQDLGTTNERLFF
TRBV9	TRBJ2-4	-	15	few	TGTGCCAGCAGCGTAAGGGGGGAGGGCCGAAACATTCAGTACTTC	CASSVRGEGRNIQYF
TRBV29-1	TRBJ2-6	-	16	many	TGCAGCGTTGAAGAAGGGCGGAGTTCTGGGGCCAACGTCCTGACTTTC	CSVEEGRSSGANVLTF
TRBV7-2	TRBJ2-7	-	15	many	TGTGCCAGCAGCTTAGCAGTTCACCTAGACTACGAGCAGTACTTC	CASSLAVHLDYEQYF
TRBV2	TRBJ2-7	-	15	-	TGTGCCAGCAGTTCCACTAGCAGACCCTCCTACGAGCAGTACTTC	CASSSTSRPSYEQYF
TRBV12-5	TRBJ1-5	-	14	-	TGTGCTAGTGGCCCCCACAGGGTGGAGCAGCCCCAGCATTTT	CASGPHRVEQPQHF
TRBV20-1	TRBJ2-1	TRBD2	14	few	TGCAGTGCTAGAGTGGCTAGCGGAGACAATGAGCAGTTCTTC	CSARVASGDNEQFF
TRBV2	TRBJ2-5	-	14	-	TGTGCCAGCAGTGAATCGACGGCCGGGCAGGCCCAGTACTTC	CASSESTAGQAQYF
TRBV10-3	TRBJ2-7	TRBD2	14	many	TGTGCCATCAGTTTAGCGGGGGGAACCTACGAGCAGTACTTC	CAISLAGGTYEQYF
TRBV12-3/TRBV12-4	TRBJ2-3	-	14	few	TGTGCCACCGATCTGGGCCTCAACACGGATACGCAGTATTTT	CATDLGLNTDTQYF
TRBV2	TRBJ2-7	-	12	many	TGTGCCAGCAGTGAGGGCTCCTACGAGCAGTACTTC	CASSEGSYEQYF
TRBV12-3/TRBV12-4	TRBJ2-1	-	11	few	TGTGCCAGCAGTTATGGCTCTAAGCAGTTCTTC	CASSYGSKQFF
TRBV18	TRBJ2-7	-	13	few	TGTGCCAGCTCACCACGAATGAGGGACGAGCGGTACTTC	CASSPRMRDERYF
TRBV4-2	TRBJ2-6	-	17	-	TGTGCCAGCAGCCAAGCGTCGGGGGCGGCTGGGACCAACGTCCTGACTTTC	CASSQASGAAGTNVLTF